The 5 T cell receptor beta chains below all came from one sample that was sequenced in a study of early T cells in non-severe SARS-CoV-2 infection (dated by TCRdb to the early 2020s). Library prep was done by 5' RACE. The listed sequencing device is NextSeq 500. Using fastp trimming at Q25 and MiXCR clonotype assembly, TCRdb reanalyzed the public sequencing data and kept in-frame beta chains. Entries that share a CDR3 protein sequence are merged under the most common genes and DNA. Present in this sample are 75,000 to 100,000 distinct CDR3 sequences, about 15% of which were seen just once. The ten biggest clones cover 5.5% of the sample. The sequenced sample consisted of whole blood. Receptors were obtained from an adult who was a healthcare worker with PCR-confirmed SARS-CoV-2 infection or an uninfected control (not recorded which).

A few counts support this clonotype. The V and J genes are TRBV20-1 and TRBJ2-3; D remains unclear. V was trimmed by 0 bases and J by 4 bases, leaving 8 bases between them. Germline loops: CDR1 DFQATT, CDR2 SNEGSKA (reference sequence). CDR3 length: 13 amino acids. CDR3 sequence: CSARDSRADTQYF. Here the CDR3 DNA reads TGCAGTGCTAGAGATTCCCGGGCAGATACGCAGTATTTT.

This chain links TRBV27 with TRBJ2-1, with 8 bases identical to TRBD1. V shed 3 bases and J 13 bases; nucleotides not matched to a gene: 8. The germline gives CDR1 MNHEY, CDR2 SMNVEV (reference sequence). CDR3 length: 13 amino acids. The CDR3 sequence is CASSFPRDRRQFF. CDR3 nucleotide sequence: TGTGCCAGCAGTTTCCCTCGGGACAGGAGACAGTTCTTC.

This clonotype turned up a few times. This CDR3 is CSAPGIAGGPLEQYF. The CDR3 DNA sequence: TGCAGTGCTCCTGGAATAGCGGGAGGGCCTTTAGAGCAGTACTTC. This sequence joins TRBV20-1 and TRBJ2-7; 11 positions agree with TRBD2. This CDR3 spans 15 amino acids. CDR1 and CDR2 from the germline V gene are DFQATT and SNEGSKA (reference sequence). Germline trimming cut 5 bases from V and 7 bases from J; bases unmatched to any gene: 13.

This chain uses TRBV7-6 with TRBJ2-7, with D possibly being TRBD1 (5 bases). The germline V and J ends were trimmed by 5 bases and 0 bases, with 17 bases remaining between them. The CDR3 runs 16 residues. Germline V CDR1 and CDR2: SGHVS, FNYEAQ. CDR3 in DNA: TGTGCCAGCAGCGCCAGTCAGGGTATCAGCTCCTACGAGCAGTACTTC. Residues: CASSASQGISSYEQYF.

CDR3 DNA: TGCGCCAGCAGCCAAGTCCCCGGAGTCGGGATACTATACGAGCAGTACTTC. This sequence encodes CASSQVPGVGILYEQYF. The rearrangement links TRBV4-1 to TRBJ2-7; tentative D call: TRBD2 (5 bases). This CDR3 has 17 amino acids. Trimming took off 1 base at V and 4 bases at J, with 20 bases between the two ends. CDR1 and CDR2 from the germline V gene are MGHRA and YSYEKL.